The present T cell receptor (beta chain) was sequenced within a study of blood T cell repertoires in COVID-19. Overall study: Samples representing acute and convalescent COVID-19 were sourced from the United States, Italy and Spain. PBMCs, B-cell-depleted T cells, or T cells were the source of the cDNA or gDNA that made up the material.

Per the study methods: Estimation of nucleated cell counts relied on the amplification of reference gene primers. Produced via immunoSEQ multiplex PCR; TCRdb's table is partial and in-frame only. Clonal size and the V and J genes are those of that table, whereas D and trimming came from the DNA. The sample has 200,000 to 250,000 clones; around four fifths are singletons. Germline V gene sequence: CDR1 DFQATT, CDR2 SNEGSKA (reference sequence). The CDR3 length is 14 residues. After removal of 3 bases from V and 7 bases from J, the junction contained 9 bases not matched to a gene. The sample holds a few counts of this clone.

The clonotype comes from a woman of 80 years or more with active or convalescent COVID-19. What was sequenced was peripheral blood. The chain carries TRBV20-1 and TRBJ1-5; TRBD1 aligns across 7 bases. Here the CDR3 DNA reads TGCAGTGCTAGTCAAGGGGGCGCCGGACAGCCCCAGCATTTT. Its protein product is CSASQGGAGQPQHF.